This T cell receptor beta chain originates from a study of human versus mouse CDR3 diversity and MHC coevolution. At the level of the study: Reported immunoSEQ sensitivity was one in 200,000 T cells, with reduced amplification bias. Overall study results and limits: Humans had the largest estimated TCR beta repertoire, 1.5 million to 2 million clonotypes.

Here immunoSEQ multiplex PCR was the method, and the copy in TCRdb shows in-frame clones only, minus some. The table has about 60,000 clones, over 90% seen once; the top ten hold 18%. J was trimmed by 0 bases and V by 5 bases; bases with no gene match: 0. The CDR3 has 14 residues. The V gene's germline CDR1 is SGHNT and CDR2 YENEEA. A word on this clone: Its antigen is undetermined.

The material sequenced was naive CD4+ T cells from blood. As for subset: CD45RO-negative CD62L-positive naive CD4 T cells. This chain links TRBV11-3 with TRBJ2-7; 11 bases are a match to TRBD2. The receptor's source is a person between 60 and 69 years old in good health. CDR3 sequence reads: CASSGLAGSYEQYF. CDR3 DNA: TGTGCCAGCAGCGGACTAGCGGGCTCCTACGAGCAGTACTTC.